This entry is about one TCR beta chain. Its specificity is unknown. Trimming pared 2 bases from V and 5 bases from J, leaving 10 bases between. In germline, CDR1 is SQVTM, CDR2 ANQGSEA. The length of the CDR3 is 13 residues. Time point given: newly diagnosed GD, antithyroid drugs for less than 3 months. PBMCs provided the RNA from which the TCR library was made. With iRepertoire HTBI primers and Arm-PCR of CDR3 regions, TCR beta libraries were built. Using its own MiXCR run on the multiplex PCR reads, TCRdb lists one record per CDR3 protein. The table records 420,000 or so distinct CDR3 sequences, 16% of them present only once. This entry is derived from a study of regulatory T cells in long-lasting Graves disease. General observations from the study: Persistent disease samples used TRBV28, TRBJ1-2 and TRBJ2-5 preferentially.

The same data also contributed to another study, on T cells in Graves' hyperthyroidism and ophthalmopathy.

This sequence joins TRBV29-1 and TRBJ2-1; no clear D gene. The sequenced sample was peripheral blood mononuclear cells (PBMCs), obtained at new diagnosis, from a patient treated with antithyroid drugs. The source is a woman aged 18-29 years with Graves disease. The CDR3 DNA follows: TGCAGCGTTGAATTGCAGAGTAACAATGAGCAGTTCTTC. This codes for CSVELQSNNEQFF.